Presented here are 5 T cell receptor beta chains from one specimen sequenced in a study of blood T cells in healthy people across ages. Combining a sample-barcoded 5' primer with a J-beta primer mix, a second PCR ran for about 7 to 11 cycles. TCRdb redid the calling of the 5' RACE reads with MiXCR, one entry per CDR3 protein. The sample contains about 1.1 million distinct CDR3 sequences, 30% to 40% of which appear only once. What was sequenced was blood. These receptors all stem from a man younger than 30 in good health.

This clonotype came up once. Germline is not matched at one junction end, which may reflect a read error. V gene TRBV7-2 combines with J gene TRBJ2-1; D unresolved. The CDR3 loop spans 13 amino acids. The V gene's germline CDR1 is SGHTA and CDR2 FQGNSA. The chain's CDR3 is CACSLGRNNEQFF. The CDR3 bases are TGTGCCTGCAGCTTAGGACGAAACAATGAGCAGTTCTTC.

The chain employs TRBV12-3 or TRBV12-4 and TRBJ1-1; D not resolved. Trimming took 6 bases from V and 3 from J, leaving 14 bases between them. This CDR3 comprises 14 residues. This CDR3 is CASSPSRIYTEAFF. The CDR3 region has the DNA TGTGCCAGCAGCCCCTCCAGGATTTACACTGAAGCTTTCTTT.

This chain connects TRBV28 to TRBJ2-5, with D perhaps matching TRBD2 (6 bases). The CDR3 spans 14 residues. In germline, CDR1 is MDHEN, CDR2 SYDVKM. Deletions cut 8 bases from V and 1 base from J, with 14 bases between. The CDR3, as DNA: TGTGCCAGCCGAGCGGAGACTAGCCAAGAGACCCAGTACTTC. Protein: CASRAETSQETQYF. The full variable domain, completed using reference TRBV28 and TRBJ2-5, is DVKVTQSSRYLVKRTGEKVFLECVQDMDHENMFWYRQDPGLGLRLIYFSYDVKMKEKGDIPEGYSVSREKKERFSLILESASTNQTSMYLCASRAETSQETQYFGPGTRLLVL.

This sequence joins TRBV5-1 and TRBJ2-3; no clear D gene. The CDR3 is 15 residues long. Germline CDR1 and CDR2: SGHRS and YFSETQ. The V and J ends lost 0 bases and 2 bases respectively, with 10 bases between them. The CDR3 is CASSLGQAATDTQYF. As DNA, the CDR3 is TGCGCCAGCAGCTTGGGGCAGGCCGCCACAGATACGCAGTATTTT.

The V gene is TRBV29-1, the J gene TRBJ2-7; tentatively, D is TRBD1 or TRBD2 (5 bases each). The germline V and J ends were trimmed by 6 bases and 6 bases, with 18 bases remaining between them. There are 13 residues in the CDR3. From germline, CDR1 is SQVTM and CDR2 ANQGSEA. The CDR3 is CSVAWGNHSEQYF. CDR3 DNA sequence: TGCAGCGTGGCGTGGGGGAACCACTCCGAGCAGTACTTC.